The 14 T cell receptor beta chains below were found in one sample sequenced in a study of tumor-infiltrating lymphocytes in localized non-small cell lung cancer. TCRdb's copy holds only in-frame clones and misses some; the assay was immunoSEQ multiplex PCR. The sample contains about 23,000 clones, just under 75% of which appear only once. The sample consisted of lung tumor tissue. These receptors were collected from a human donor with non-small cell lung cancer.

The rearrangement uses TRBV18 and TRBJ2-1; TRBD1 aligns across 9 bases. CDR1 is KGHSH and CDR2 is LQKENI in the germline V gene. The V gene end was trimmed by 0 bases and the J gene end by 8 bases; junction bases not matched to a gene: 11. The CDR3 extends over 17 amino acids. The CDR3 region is CASSPPLWGQGIDEQFF. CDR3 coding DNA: TGTGCCAGCTCACCACCCCTATGGGGACAGGGAATTGATGAGCAGTTCTTC.

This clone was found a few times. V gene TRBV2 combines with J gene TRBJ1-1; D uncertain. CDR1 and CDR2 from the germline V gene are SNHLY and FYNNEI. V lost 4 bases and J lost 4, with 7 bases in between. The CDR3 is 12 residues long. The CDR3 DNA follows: TGTGCCAGCAGTGTTGATGCCACTGAAGCTTTCTTT. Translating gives CASSVDATEAFF.

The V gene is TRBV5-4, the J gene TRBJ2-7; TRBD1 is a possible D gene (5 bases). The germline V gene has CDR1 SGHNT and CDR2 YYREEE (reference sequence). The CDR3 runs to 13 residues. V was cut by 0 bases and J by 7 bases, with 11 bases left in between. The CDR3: CASSLVSTDEQYF. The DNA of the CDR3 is TGTGCCAGCAGCTTGGTTTCGACAGATGAGCAGTACTTC.

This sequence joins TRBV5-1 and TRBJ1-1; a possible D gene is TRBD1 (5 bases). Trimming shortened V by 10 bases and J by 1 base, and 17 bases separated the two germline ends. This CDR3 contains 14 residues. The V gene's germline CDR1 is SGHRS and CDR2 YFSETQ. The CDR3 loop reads CASAAGTGNTEAFF. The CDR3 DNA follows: TGCGCCTCTGCGGCAGGGACGGGGAACACTGAAGCTTTCTTT. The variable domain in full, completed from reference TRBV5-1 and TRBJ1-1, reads KAGVTQTPRYLIKTRGQQVTLSCSPISGHRSVSWYQQTPGQGLQFLFEYFSETQRNKGNFPGRFSGRQFSNSRSEMNVSTLELGDSALYLCASAAGTGNTEAFFGQGTRLTVV.

For the CDR3, the DNA is TGTGCCAGCAGTGAGACTGGAAACACCATATATTTT. Its protein product is CASSETGNTIYF. The rearrangement joins TRBV6-1 to TRBJ1-3, with unresolved D. V lost 3 bases, J lost 2 bases, and 2 bases lay in between. This CDR3 has 12 amino acids. From germline, CDR1 is MNHNS and CDR2 SASEGT.

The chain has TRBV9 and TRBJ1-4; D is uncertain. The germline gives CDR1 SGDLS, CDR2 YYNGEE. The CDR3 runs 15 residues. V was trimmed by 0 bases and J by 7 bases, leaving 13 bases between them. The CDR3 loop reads CASSVADRTGEKLFF. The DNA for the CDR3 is TGTGCCAGCAGCGTAGCTGACCGCACGGGTGAAAAACTGTTTTTT.

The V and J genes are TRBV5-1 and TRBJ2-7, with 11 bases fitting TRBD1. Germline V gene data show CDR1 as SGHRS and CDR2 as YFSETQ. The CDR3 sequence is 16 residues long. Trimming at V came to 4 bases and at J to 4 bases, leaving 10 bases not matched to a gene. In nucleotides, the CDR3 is TGCGCCAGCAGCCCGCCTAGGGGACAGGGGGGATACGAGCAGTACTTC. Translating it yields CASSPPRGQGGYEQYF. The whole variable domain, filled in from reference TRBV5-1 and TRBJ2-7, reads KAGVTQTPRYLIKTRGQQVTLSCSPISGHRSVSWYQQTPGQGLQFLFEYFSETQRNKGNFPGRFSGRQFSNSRSEMNVSTLELGDSALYLCASSPPRGQGGYEQYFGPGTRLTVT.

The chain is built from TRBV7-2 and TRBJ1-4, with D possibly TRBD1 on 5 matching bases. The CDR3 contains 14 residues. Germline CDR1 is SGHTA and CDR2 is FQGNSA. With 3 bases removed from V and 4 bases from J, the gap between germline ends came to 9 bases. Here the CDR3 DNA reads TGTGCCAGCAGCTTCATGGGGGATAATGAAAAACTGTTTTTT. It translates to CASSFMGDNEKLFF.

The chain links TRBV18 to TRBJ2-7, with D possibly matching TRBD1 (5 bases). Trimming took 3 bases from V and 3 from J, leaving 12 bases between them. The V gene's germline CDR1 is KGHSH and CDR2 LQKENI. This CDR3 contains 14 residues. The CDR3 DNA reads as TGTGCCAGCTCACCTGGACAAAAAAGCTACGAGCAGTACTTC. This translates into CASSPGQKSYEQYF.

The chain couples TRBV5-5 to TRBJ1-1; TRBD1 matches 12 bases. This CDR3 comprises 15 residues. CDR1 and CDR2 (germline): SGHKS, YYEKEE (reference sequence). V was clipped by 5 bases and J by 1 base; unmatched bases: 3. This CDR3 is CASRGQGASNTEAFF. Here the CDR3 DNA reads TGTGCCAGCAGGGGACAGGGGGCTTCGAACACTGAAGCTTTCTTT.

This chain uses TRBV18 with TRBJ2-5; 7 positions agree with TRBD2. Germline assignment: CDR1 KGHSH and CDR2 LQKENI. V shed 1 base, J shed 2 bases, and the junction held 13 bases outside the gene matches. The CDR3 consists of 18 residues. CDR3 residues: CASSPRIGRETLQETQYF. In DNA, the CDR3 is TGTGCCAGCTCACCACGAATCGGGCGGGAGACCCTACAAGAGACCCAGTACTTC.

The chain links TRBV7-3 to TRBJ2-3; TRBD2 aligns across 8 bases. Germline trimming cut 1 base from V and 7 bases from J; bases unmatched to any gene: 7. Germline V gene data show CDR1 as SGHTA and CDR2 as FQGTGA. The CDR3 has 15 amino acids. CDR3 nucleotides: TGTGCCAGCAGCTTAAATCGGCGGGGGGAGTATACGCAGTATTTT. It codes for CASSLNRRGEYTQYF.

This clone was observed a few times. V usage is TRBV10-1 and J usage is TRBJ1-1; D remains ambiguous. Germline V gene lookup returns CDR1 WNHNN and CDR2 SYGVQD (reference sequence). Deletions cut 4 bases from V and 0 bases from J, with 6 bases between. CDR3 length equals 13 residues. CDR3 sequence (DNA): TGCGCCAGCAGTGCTCTCCTGAACACTGAAGCTTTCTTT. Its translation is CASSALLNTEAFF.

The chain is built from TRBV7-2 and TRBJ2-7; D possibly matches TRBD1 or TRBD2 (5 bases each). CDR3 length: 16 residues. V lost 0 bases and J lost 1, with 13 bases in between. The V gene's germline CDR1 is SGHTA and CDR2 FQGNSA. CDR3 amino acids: CASSLALGVGSYEQYF. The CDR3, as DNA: TGTGCCAGCAGCTTAGCTTTGGGGGTCGGATCCTACGAGCAGTACTTC.